This T cell receptor beta chain is from a study of CD8+CD57+ T cells in acquired aplastic anemia (dated by TCRdb to the late 2010s). Regarding the study in general: A mean of around 3 ug of DNA, ranging from roughly 0.18 to 30 ug, was extracted from sorted CD4+ and CD8+ cells. Mean read counts for healthy donor samples were some 10 million for CD4+ cells and 11 million to 14 million for CD8+ cells. Study-wide conclusions, independent of this receptor: Patients and healthy controls showed no significant difference in CD8+ Simpson's diversity (P=0.060). Although some 28 CD8+ CDR3 sequences were shared by patients and controls, these sequences appeared highly expressed in patients and within the immunodominant clones of patients.

Reading the germline V gene (reference sequence) gives CDR1 SGHNT and CDR2 YYREEE. The CDR3 goes from the cysteine to the phenylalanine over 13 residues. Left in the record is the CDR3 DNA by itself, 39 bases read in frame from the first base. A distance of 8 bases separates the germline ends of V and J, which lose 4 bases and 3 bases respectively. Profiling of TCR beta VDJ combinations and CDR3 sequences used genomic DNA as the template. An Illumina HiSeq 2000 was used for TCR repertoire sequencing. The paper's data handling went like this. Repertoires were assessed using TRBV/TRBJ rearrangement plots, CDR3 size and DJ length profiles, and Simpson's diversity index. The immunodominant clone was defined as the most abundant DNA sequence in deep sequencing data. CDR3 amino acid sequences were checked for sharing across subjects and were also compared against the VDJdb database and published repertoires. TCRdb passed the public sequencing reads through fastp at Q25 and MiXCR, retaining productive beta sequences. Duplicate CDR3 protein sequences are folded into a single record with the most common DNA and genes. The V and J calls follow TCRdb's processing rather than the paper's. The sample records about 400,000 distinct CDR3 sequences, about 70% of which are singletons. The leading ten clones occupy approximately 3.8% of the sample.

In the study, sorted CD4+ and CD8+ blood T cells from patients with severe aplastic anemia and from healthy subjects underwent deep sequencing of TCR repertoires. Ficoll-Paque density gradient centrifugation was used to isolate peripheral blood mononuclear cells. CD4+ and CD8+ T cells were sorted by FACS or magnetic beads before DNA extraction. A note on this clonotype: Its cognate antigen has yet to be identified. It has no much larger one-base neighbor in the sample; base qualities were not kept.

This receptor was identified in a human donor in good health, serving as a control. Sequencing was done on a sample of sorted CD4+, CD8+, or CD8+CD57+ T cells (not recorded which) from PBMCs. The sequence links TRBV5-4 to TRBJ2-1, and possibly TRBD2, on 5 matching bases. CDR3 loop: CASSGGCYNEQFF. The sequenced DNA: TGTGCCAGCAGCGGCGGGTGCTACAATGAGCAGTTCTTC.